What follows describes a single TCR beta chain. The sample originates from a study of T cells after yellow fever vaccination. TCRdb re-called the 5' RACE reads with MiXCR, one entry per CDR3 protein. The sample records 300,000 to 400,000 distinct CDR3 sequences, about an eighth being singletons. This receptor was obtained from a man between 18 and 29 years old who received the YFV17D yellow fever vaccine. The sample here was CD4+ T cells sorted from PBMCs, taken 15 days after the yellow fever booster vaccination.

CDR3 DNA sequence: TGTGCCAGCAGAGACAGGACTGTGACAGATACGCAGTATTTT. Its translation is CASRDRTVTDTQYF. This chain joins TRBV2 and TRBJ2-3, with a possible D match to TRBD1 (6 bases). Trimming left V 6 bases short and J 3 bases short, with 13 bases between. The CDR3 length is 14 residues. Germline CDR1 reads SNHLY; CDR2 reads FYNNEI.